Listed below are T cell receptor beta chains from one sample, sequenced in a study of blood T cells in healthy people across ages. Each CDR3 protein is one row after TCRdb ran MiXCR on the 5' RACE reads. The profile shows 1.5 million or so distinct CDR3 sequences, roughly 43% of them singletons. The sample comprised blood. These receptors came from a young woman in good health. Both conserved end residues are part of each CDR3. A D gene is named only where the DNA matches it firmly. Clone size is shown for a subset of rows, as once, few, many or a class of expanded clone.

clone size: .; D gene: TRBD1; J gene: TRBJ1-5; V gene: TRBV15; CDR3 protein: CASSGDRMNQPQHF; CDR3 DNA: TGTGCCTCCAGCGGGGACAGGATGAATCAGCCCCAGCATTTT
clone size: .; D gene: .; J gene: TRBJ1-5; V gene: TRBV6-5; CDR3 protein: CASRSLGQPQHF; CDR3 DNA: TGTGCCAGCAGATCCTTAGGCCAGCCCCAGCATTTT
clone size: few; D gene: .; J gene: TRBJ2-1; V gene: TRBV27; CDR3 protein: CASSWARQNEQFF; CDR3 DNA: TGTGCCAGCAGTTGGGCCAGGCAAAATGAGCAGTTCTTC
clone size: .; D gene: .; J gene: TRBJ2-1; V gene: TRBV27; CDR3 protein: CASAFWRNMDNEQFF; CDR3 DNA: TGTGCCAGCGCGTTTTGGCGGAACATGGACAATGAGCAGTTCTTC
clone size: .; D gene: .; J gene: TRBJ1-1; V gene: TRBV28; CDR3 protein: CASSRARQTDTEAFF; CDR3 DNA: TGTGCCAGCAGTCGGGCCAGACAGACTGACACTGAAGCTTTCTTT
clone size: few; D gene: TRBD2; J gene: TRBJ2-5; V gene: TRBV9; CDR3 protein: CASSVGSLAGGETQYF; CDR3 DNA: TGTGCCAGCAGCGTAGGGTCTTTAGCGGGGGGCGAGACCCAGTACTTC
clone size: many; D gene: .; J gene: TRBJ2-7; V gene: TRBV6-5; CDR3 protein: CASSYSTGLYEQYF; CDR3 DNA: TGTGCCAGCAGTTACTCGACAGGCCTCTACGAGCAGTACTTC
clone size: .; D gene: .; J gene: TRBJ2-1; V gene: TRBV28; CDR3 protein: CASSLVGHGSYNEQFF; CDR3 DNA: TGTGCCAGCAGTTTAGTCGGACACGGCTCCTACAATGAGCAGTTCTTC
clone size: .; D gene: .; J gene: TRBJ2-3; V gene: TRBV20-1; CDR3 protein: CSAKDRPDTQYF; CDR3 DNA: TGCAGTGCTAAAGATCGGCCAGATACGCAGTATTTT
clone size: few; D gene: .; J gene: TRBJ1-1; V gene: TRBV29-1; CDR3 protein: CSVEGILNTEAFF; CDR3 DNA: TGCAGCGTTGAAGGGATTTTGAACACTGAAGCTTTCTTT
clone size: .; D gene: TRBD1; J gene: TRBJ1-6; V gene: TRBV20-1; CDR3 protein: CSASSTGGSYNSPLHF; CDR3 DNA: TGCAGTGCTAGTTCGACAGGGGGCTCCTATAATTCACCCCTCCACTTT
clone size: few; D gene: TRBD2; J gene: TRBJ2-6; V gene: TRBV7-2; CDR3 protein: CASSSTSGSSGANVLTF; CDR3 DNA: TGTGCCAGCAGCTCAACTAGCGGATCTTCTGGGGCCAACGTCCTGACTTTC
clone size: .; D gene: .; J gene: TRBJ1-2; V gene: TRBV11-2; CDR3 protein: CASSLHTGPGYTF; CDR3 DNA: TGTGCCAGCAGCCTCCATACCGGTCCTGGCTACACCTTC
clone size: few; D gene: .; J gene: TRBJ1-1; V gene: TRBV6-2/TRBV6-3; CDR3 protein: CASSVKLNTEAFF; CDR3 DNA: TGTGCCAGCAGCGTTAAGCTGAACACTGAAGCTTTCTTT
clone size: .; D gene: .; J gene: TRBJ2-1; V gene: TRBV7-9; CDR3 protein: CASSLEWPQLTYNEQFF; CDR3 DNA: TGTGCCAGCAGCTTAGAGTGGCCCCAGCTTACTTACAATGAGCAGTTCTTC
clone size: .; D gene: .; J gene: TRBJ1-3; V gene: TRBV4-3; CDR3 protein: CASSQTGWGNAIYF; CDR3 DNA: TGCGCCAGCAGCCAAACCGGATGGGGAAACGCCATATATTTT
clone size: .; D gene: .; J gene: TRBJ2-7; V gene: TRBV10-3; CDR3 protein: CAISEYSGSYNEQYF; CDR3 DNA: TGTGCCATCAGTGAGTACTCAGGGTCCTACAATGAGCAGTACTTC
clone size: few; D gene: TRBD2; J gene: TRBJ2-1; V gene: TRBV20-1; CDR3 protein: CSARDPAGGSNEQFF; CDR3 DNA: TGCAGTGCTAGAGATCCAGCGGGAGGATCTAATGAGCAGTTCTTC
clone size: .; D gene: .; J gene: TRBJ2-5; V gene: TRBV20-1; CDR3 protein: CSASSLDEGIRETQYF; CDR3 DNA: TGCAGTGCTAGTTCTCTTGATGAGGGGATTCGAGAGACCCAGTACTTC
clone size: few; D gene: TRBD1; J gene: TRBJ2-5; V gene: TRBV4-1; CDR3 protein: CASSQRTEGTANQETQYF; CDR3 DNA: TGCGCCAGCAGCCAGAGAACTGAGGGGACAGCCAACCAAGAGACCCAGTACTTC
clone size: .; D gene: .; J gene: TRBJ1-2; V gene: TRBV6-2/TRBV6-3; CDR3 protein: CASSRPGQKNYGYTF; CDR3 DNA: TGTGCCAGCAGTCGGCCGGGACAAAAAAACTATGGCTACACCTTC
clone size: .; D gene: TRBD2; J gene: TRBJ2-7; V gene: TRBV7-9; CDR3 protein: CASSLLSGGLYEQYF; CDR3 DNA: TGTGCCAGCAGCTTACTAAGCGGGGGGCTCTACGAGCAGTACTTC
clone size: many; D gene: TRBD2; J gene: TRBJ2-7; V gene: TRBV20-1; CDR3 protein: CSANAGLAGVYEQYF; CDR3 DNA: TGCAGTGCCAACGCCGGACTAGCGGGCGTCTACGAGCAGTACTTC
clone size: few; D gene: TRBD2; J gene: TRBJ2-4; V gene: TRBV12-3/TRBV12-4; CDR3 protein: CASSLYPAGVDIQYF; CDR3 DNA: TGTGCCAGCAGTTTATATCCAGCGGGGGTAGACATTCAGTACTTC
clone size: .; D gene: .; J gene: TRBJ2-1; V gene: TRBV7-9; CDR3 protein: CASSPRAGTSSYNEQFF; CDR3 DNA: TGTGCCAGCAGCCCCCGTGCGGGCACAAGCTCCTACAATGAGCAGTTCTTC
clone size: .; D gene: .; J gene: TRBJ1-2; V gene: TRBV4-3; CDR3 protein: CASSQAQANYGYTF; CDR3 DNA: TGCGCCAGCAGCCAAGCTCAGGCTAACTATGGCTACACCTTC
clone size: few; D gene: .; J gene: TRBJ1-4; V gene: TRBV7-2; CDR3 protein: CASSLRRGQSNEKLFF; CDR3 DNA: TGTGCCAGCAGCTTAAGGCGGGGCCAGAGTAATGAAAAACTGTTTTTT
clone size: .; D gene: .; J gene: TRBJ1-5; V gene: TRBV12-3/TRBV12-4; CDR3 protein: CASSYEGGGNQPQHF; CDR3 DNA: TGTGCCAGCAGTTATGAGGGAGGGGGCAATCAGCCCCAGCATTTT
clone size: .; D gene: .; J gene: TRBJ2-5; V gene: TRBV12-3/TRBV12-4; CDR3 protein: CASSPLLGLETQYF; CDR3 DNA: TGTGCCAGCAGCCCCCTCCTAGGGTTAGAGACCCAGTACTTC